The next 28 T cell receptor beta chains were all read from a single sample in a study of T cell clonality in common variable immunodeficiency. Data came from immunoSEQ multiplex PCR; TCRdb stores just in-frame clones and leaves some out. The sample holds about 39,000 clones, and no clone turns up only once. The sequencing input was peripheral blood mononuclear cells. The receptors were sampled from a person aged 18 to 75 in good health.

In its sample, this clone was seen many times. The CDR3 end lies 3 residues beyond the end of the read and is filled in from the germline J gene. The chain employs TRBV5-1 and TRBJ2-2; TRBD2 might be the D (6 bases). From germline, CDR1 is SGHRS and CDR2 YFSETQ. CDR3 size: 15 residues. Between the trimmed V and J ends, which lost 9 bases and 6 bases, there was a span of 21 bases. CDR3 protein: CATRRGTGESGELFF. The covered CDR3 bases are TGCGCCACCCGCCGGGGGACGGGAGAATCCGGGGAG.

This clone was recorded at least ten times. The CDR3 loop reads CASSLQGSGKGTQYF. The CDR3 bases that were read are TGTGCCAGCAGTTTACAGGGTAGCGGGAAAGGTACG. J is TRBJ2-3 and V is TRBV27, with TRBD2 matching 8 bases. The read halts 3 residues ahead of the CDR3 end, with the missing end drawn from the germline J gene. V shed 2 bases, J shed 8 bases, and the junction held 9 bases outside the gene matches. The CDR3 loop spans 15 amino acids. The V gene's germline CDR1 is MNHEY and CDR2 SMNVEV (reference sequence).

A note on this clone: Read data end 3 residues before the CDR3 end; the end is taken from the germline J gene. This chain joins TRBV18 and TRBJ2-5; 9 bases map to TRBD1. This CDR3 comprises 15 residues. The V gene's germline CDR1 is KGHSH and CDR2 LQKENI. The sequenced part of the CDR3 DNA is TGTGCCAGCTCTCCAGACAGGGGGGCACAGGGTACC. Translation gives CASSPDRGAQGT. The complete CDR3 reads CASSPDRGAQGTQYF.

This clone has ten or more counts. The CDR3 extends 3 residues past the end of the read, so its final part is completed from the germline J gene. The rearrangement uses TRBV19 and TRBJ2-5; TRBD2 might be the D (6 bases). CDR1 and CDR2 from the germline V gene are LNHDA and SQIVND (reference sequence). V shed 11 bases and J shed 3 bases, with 7 bases lying between them. This CDR3 is built from 10 residues. The CDR3: CARGKETQYF. The CDR3 bases that were read are TGTGCCCGGGGGAAAGAGACC.

In the case of this clone: Read coverage stops 3 residues before the CDR3 terminus; the germline J gene supplies the remainder. The chain employs TRBV25-1 and TRBJ2-3, with a possible D match to TRBD2 (6 bases). Germline values: CDR1 MGHDK, CDR2 SYGVNS. This CDR3 is 13 amino acids long. The CDR3 DNA, read in part, is TGTGCCAGCCAAAGGACTATCCAAGAGACG. Translated, it gives CASQRTIQET. The complete CDR3 protein is CASQRTIQETQYF.

In this sample, this clone turned up many times. The read finishes 3 residues shy of the CDR3 end, and the germline J gene is used to complete it. The chain carries TRBV2 and TRBJ1-3; D is undetermined. The CDR3 is 13 amino acids. Germline-derived CDR1 and CDR2 are SNHLY and FYNNEI. Trimming cost V 7 bases and J 1 base, with 8 bases left between them. The DNA read from the CDR3 is TGTGCCAGCATTGCGGTTTCTGGAAACACC. Its translation: CASIAVSGNT. The CDR3 reads in full as CASIAVSGNTIYF.

This clone appeared many times. The read comes to an end 3 residues before the CDR3 does, leaving the germline J gene to fill in the end. V usage is TRBV28 and J usage is TRBJ2-7; D uncertain. The CDR3 has 13 residues. Germline loops: CDR1 MDHEN, CDR2 SYDVKM. Between the trimmed V and J ends, which lost 5 bases and 3 bases, there was a span of 11 bases. The CDR3 loop reads CASSVGGFYEQYF. CDR3 DNA, as far as it was read: TGTGCCAGCAGTGTCGGCGGTTTCTACGAG.

This clone came up many times. Read coverage stops 3 residues before the CDR3 terminus; the germline J gene supplies the remainder. The rearrangement joins TRBV5-1 to TRBJ1-4, with 9 bases that match TRBD1. The CDR3 is 15 residues long. With 5 bases clipped from V and 3 bases from J, the junction kept 5 bases outside the gene matches. Per germline, CDR1 SGHRS and CDR2 YFSETQ. The CDR3 bases that were read are TGCGCCAGCAGGGGACAGGGAGTTGCTAATGAAAAA. It is translated as CASRGQGVANEK. The complete CDR3 reads CASRGQGVANEKLFF.

This clone has a handful of counts. The DNA ends 3 residues before the CDR3 does, and the rest of the CDR3 is filled in from the germline J gene. The V gene is TRBV20-1, the J gene TRBJ2-1, with D possibly being TRBD2 (7 bases). CDR1 is DFQATT and CDR2 is SNEGSKA in the germline V gene (reference sequence). The CDR3 length is 20 residues. Trimming pared 0 bases from V and 0 bases from J, leaving 24 bases between. The part of the CDR3 DNA that was read is TGCAGTGCTAGAGATCGAAGGGGGGGTAGCGGCCTCAGCTCCTACAATGAG. This gives the protein CSARDRRGGSGLSSYNE. The complete CDR3 reads CSARDRRGGSGLSSYNEQFF.

In its sample, this clone was seen many times. Read coverage stops 3 residues before the CDR3 terminus; the germline J gene supplies the remainder. Other nucleotide sequences in the sample specify the same CDR3. V gene TRBV20-1 combines with J gene TRBJ1-3, with a possible D match to TRBD1 (6 bases). Trimming shortened V by 6 bases and J by 0 bases, and 12 bases separated the two germline ends. Per the germline V gene, CDR1 is DFQATT and CDR2 is SNEGSKA (reference sequence). This CDR3 contains 14 residues. The CDR3 loop reads CSAAGTPSGNTIYF. The covered CDR3 bases are TGCAGTGCGGCCGGGACACCCTCTGGAAACACC.

This clone was seen only a few times. The junction departs from germline at one end; a sequencing error may be responsible. The CDR3 extends 3 residues past the end of the read, so its final part is completed from the germline J gene. The V and J genes are TRBV23-1 and TRBJ1-2, with 10 bases fitting TRBD1. TRBV23-1 is noted as an ORF with a role that remains uncertain. This CDR3 comprises 15 residues. CDR3 in amino acids: CAGSQGPGTGDGYTF. The DNA read from the CDR3 is TGCGCCGGCAGTCAAGGTCCCGGGACAGGGGATGGC.

This clone was seen many times. The missing CDR3 end, 3 residues past where the read stops, is filled in from the germline J gene. The chain couples TRBV29-1 to TRBJ2-7; 8 nucleotides line up with TRBD2. The germline V gene has CDR1 SQVTM and CDR2 ANQGSEA. The CDR3 has 14 residues. The J segment lost 2 bases and the V segment lost 4 bases, leaving 7 bases of the junction unmatched. The CDR3: CSVARGANAYEQYF. The DNA read from the CDR3 is TGCAGCGTTGCGCGGGGGGCGAACGCCTACGAG.

This clone was recorded at least ten times. The CDR3 end falls 3 residues outside the read, so it is completed with the germline J gene. This rearrangement joins TRBV20-1 to TRBJ2-7; D unclear. CDR3 size: 12 residues. V dropped 4 bases and J dropped 3 bases, with 10 bases sitting between them. Germline CDR1 DFQATT, CDR2 SNEGSKA (reference sequence). The sequenced part of the CDR3 DNA is TGCAGTGCTATTGGAGCTAGCTACGAG. This sequence encodes CSAIGASYE. The whole CDR3 sequence is CSAIGASYEQYF.

Ten or more counts support this clone. The CDR3 is cut off 3 residues early in the read; its end comes from the germline J gene. The chain joins TRBV30 to TRBJ2-7; a possible D gene is TRBD1 (6 bases). Per the germline V gene, CDR1 is GTSNPN and CDR2 is SVGIG (reference sequence). This CDR3 has 13 amino acids. Trimming left V 3 bases short and J 3 bases short, with 12 bases between. This chain's CDR3 is CAWRPQGFYEQYF. The sequenced CDR3 bases are TGTGCCTGGAGACCACAGGGCTTCTACGAG. Using reference TRBV30 and TRBJ2-7 for the parts outside the CDR3, the full variable domain is SQTIHQWPATLVQPVGSPLSLECTVEGTSNPNLYWYRQAAGRGLQLLFYSVGIGQISSEVPQNLSASRPQDRQFILSSKKLLLSDSGFYLCAWRPQGFYEQYFGPGTRLTVT.

The table lists this clone with many counts. CDR3 bases read: TGTGCCAGCAGCCAAGAAAGCGGGACAGCAAATCAGCCG. Encoded protein: CASSQESGTANQP. Given in full, the CDR3 is CASSQESGTANQPQYF. V and J are TRBV14 and TRBJ2-3, with D perhaps given as TRBD1 or TRBD2 (7 bases each). The read finishes 3 residues shy of the CDR3 end, and the germline J gene is used to complete it. Germline V gives CDR1 SGHDN, CDR2 FVKESK. The CDR3 sequence is 16 residues long. The entire variable domain, with the rest obtained from reference TRBV14 and TRBJ2-3, is as follows: EAGVTQFPSHSVIEKGQTVTLRCDPISGHDNLYWYRRVMGKEIKFLLHFVKESKQDESGMPNNRFLAERTGGTYSTLKVQPAELEDSGVYFCASSQESGTANQPQYFGPGTRLTVL.

Ten or more counts support this clone. The read is 3 residues too short to cover the CDR3 end, so that end is filled in from the germline J gene. The J gene is TRBJ1-2, the V gene TRBV20-1; D perhaps matches TRBD1 (5 bases). Deletions cut 1 base from V and 4 bases from J, with 13 bases between. This CDR3 spans 14 amino acids. Germline CDR1 reads DFQATT; CDR2 reads SNEGSKA (reference sequence). CDR3 sequence reads: CSARVTGLPYGYTF. CDR3 DNA, as far as it was read: TGCAGTGCTAGAGTAACAGGCCTGCCCTATGGC.

This clone has a count of ten or more. The read terminates 3 residues before the CDR3 end, so the remaining end is supplied by the germline J gene. The rearrangement uses TRBV5-1 and TRBJ2-2; D not resolved. The CDR3 length is 13 residues. CDR1 is SGHRS, CDR2 YFSETQ, per germline. V lost 4 bases and J 6 bases, leaving 10 bases between the germline ends. This CDR3 reads CASSQKEAGELFF. The covered CDR3 bases are TGCGCCAGCAGCCAAAAAGAGGCCGGGGAG.

This clone was seen many times. The observed sequence ends 3 residues before the CDR3 terminus, with the missing tail filled in from the germline J gene. J is TRBJ2-1 and V is TRBV14, with 8 bases fitting TRBD2. Per germline, CDR1 SGHDN and CDR2 FVKESK. This CDR3 has 15 residues. Trimming took 0 bases from V and 8 from J; bases not matched to a gene: 6. The CDR3 protein is CASSQDGAGADEQFF. The sequenced part of the CDR3 DNA is TGTGCCAGCAGCCAAGACGGAGCGGGGGCGGATGAG.

This clone was counted at least ten times. The CDR3 is cut off 3 residues early in the read; its end comes from the germline J gene. The V gene is TRBV5-4, the J gene TRBJ2-4; 8 bases map to TRBD1. V lost 4 bases to trimming and J lost 8 bases; unmatched junction nucleotides: 8. CDR3 length: 14 residues. Germline CDR1 SGHNT, CDR2 YYREEE (reference sequence). The part of the CDR3 DNA that was read is TGTGCCAGCAGCCAGGGGGCTACGCGGTACATT. It translates to CASSQGATRYI. The full CDR3 is CASSQGATRYIQYF.

This clone was detected ten times or more. Read sequence stops 3 residues before the CDR3 end, and the germline J gene provides the missing end. The chain links TRBV20-1 to TRBJ2-7; D unresolved. The V end lost 3 bases, the J end lost 3 bases, and 9 bases lay between the germline ends. Germline V gene data show CDR1 as DFQATT and CDR2 as SNEGSKA (reference sequence). CDR3 length equals 12 residues. The CDR3 is CSASVQDYEQYF. The covered CDR3 bases are TGCAGTGCTAGTGTCCAGGACTACGAG.

In this sample, this clone turned up many times. With the read ending 3 residues before the CDR3 end, the germline J gene is used to fill in that end. V is TRBV5-1 and J is TRBJ2-2; 9 nucleotides agree with TRBD1. CDR1 is SGHRS and CDR2 is YFSETQ in the germline V gene. Losses at the gene ends were 4 bases for V and 3 bases for J; bases not matched to a gene: 4. The CDR3 is 15 amino acids. CDR3 DNA (partial): TGCGCCAGCAGCCTCAGGACAGGGGACACCGGGGAG. It yields the protein CASSLRTGDTGE. The CDR3, in full, reads CASSLRTGDTGELFF.

With regard to this clone: The read terminates 3 residues ahead of where the CDR3 ends, so the germline J gene completes it. The chain links TRBV18 to TRBJ1-2; tentative D call: TRBD1 (5 bases). Germline V gene data show CDR1 as KGHSH and CDR2 as LQKENI. The CDR3 is made up of 14 amino acids. Here the CDR3 reads CASSPNRDSYDYTF. CDR3 bases read: TGTGCCAGCTCACCAAACCGGGACTCCTACGAC.

This clone was seen repeatedly, ten times or more. The read is 3 residues too short to cover the CDR3 end, so that end is filled in from the germline J gene. The genes are TRBV4-2 and TRBJ2-5, with 9 bases that match TRBD1. V lost 4 bases, J lost 5 bases, and 20 bases stayed unmatched. This CDR3 has 19 residues. Germline V CDR1 and CDR2: LGHNA, YNFKEQ. Partial CDR3 DNA: TGTGCCAGCAGCCGGGGAGGGACAGGGAGGCCCGCCGCGGCGGAGACC. Protein product: CASSRGGTGRPAAAET. The CDR3 as a whole reads CASSRGGTGRPAAAETQYF.

This clone showed up many times. The read halts 3 residues ahead of the CDR3 end, with the missing end drawn from the germline J gene. Other nucleotide sequences in the sample specify the same CDR3. The rearrangement uses TRBV7-6 and TRBJ1-3; unclear D gene. The CDR3 runs to 15 residues. V gave up 5 bases and J gave up 4 bases, with 15 bases separating them. Germline V CDR1 and CDR2: SGHVS, FNYEAQ. The CDR3 DNA, read in part, is TGTGCCAGCAGCCCCCGAGACATCCTCGGAAACACC. This codes for CASSPRDILGNT. The complete CDR3 sequence is CASSPRDILGNTIYF.

This clone came up many times. Coverage ceases 3 residues before the CDR3 finishes, and the germline J gene fills in the end. The chain combines TRBV14 with TRBJ2-1; 14 nucleotides line up with TRBD2. From germline, CDR1 is SGHDN and CDR2 FVKESK. Trimming took 1 base from V and 5 from J; bases not matched to a gene: 1. The CDR3 totals 16 residues. The CDR3 spells CASSQVGLAGDNEQFF. The CDR3 bases that were read are TGTGCCAGCAGCCAAGTGGGACTAGCGGGGGACAATGAG.

Note on this clone: The CDR3 end lies 3 residues beyond the end of the read and is filled in from the germline J gene. V is TRBV19 and J is TRBJ1-5; 7 positions agree with TRBD1. Germline assignment: CDR1 LNHDA and CDR2 SQIVND (reference sequence). V trimming: 9 bases; J trimming: 4 bases; junction bases outside the gene matches: 9. CDR3 length equals 14 residues. CDR3 loop: CASTHRGQNQPQHF. CDR3 bases read: TGTGCCAGCACCCACAGGGGTCAAAATCAGCCC.

As regards this clone: The read terminates 3 residues ahead of where the CDR3 ends, so the germline J gene completes it. This chain uses TRBV25-1 with TRBJ1-1, with 7 nucleotides matching TRBD1. The CDR3 totals 13 residues. Losses at the gene ends were 5 bases for V and 3 bases for J; bases not matched to a gene: 3. Per germline, CDR1 MGHDK and CDR2 SYGVNS. The CDR3 sequence: CASSPRGDTEAFF. Partial CDR3 DNA: TGTGCCAGCAGTCCCAGGGGGGACACTGAA.

This clone came up many times. The observed sequence ends 3 residues before the CDR3 terminus, with the missing tail filled in from the germline J gene. V gene TRBV4-1 combines with J gene TRBJ2-1; 8 bases fit TRBD2. The CDR3 loop spans 13 amino acids. V lost 6 bases and J lost 4; bases outside the gene matches: 2. The germline gives CDR1 MGHRA, CDR2 YSYEKL. Incomplete CDR3 DNA: TGCGCCAGCAGAGCGGGAGATTACAATGAG. This gives the protein CASRAGDYNE. The full CDR3 protein is CASRAGDYNEQFF.